This TCR beta chain derives from a study of blood T cell repertoires in COVID-19. On the study more broadly: Both acute and convalescent COVID-19 samples were obtained from the United States, Italy and Spain. Nucleic acid was either cDNA or gDNA, and it came from T cells, B-cell-depleted T cells, or PBMCs.

Original analysis: Reference gene primer amplification yielded estimated nucleated cell counts. Clones were sequenced by immunoSEQ multiplex PCR, and TCRdb holds only the in-frame ones, with some missing. V and J calls and clone size follow that table, whereas D and trimming were derived from the DNA. Of approximately 400,000 clones detected, 70% to 90% appear once; the ten largest clones hold around an eighth. The germline CDR1 and CDR2 sequences are GTSNPN and SVGIG (reference sequence). V was clipped by 0 bases and J by 5 bases, with 10 bases between them. The CDR3 sequence is 14 residues long. This clonotype was sampled from a woman between 50 and 59 years old with COVID-19, enrolled during active disease. This sequence joins TRBV30 and TRBJ1-4; D is unresolved. The sequencing input was peripheral blood. CDR3 nucleotides: TGTGCCTGGAGTGTCGGAAGAGGAAATGAAAAACTGTTTTTT. It encodes CAWSVGRGNEKLFF.